This TCR beta chain was captured in a study of spatial heterogeneity in lung cancer. Study-level information: Raw reads contained each unique TCR and UMI combination more than ten times on average.

All TCR cDNA molecules were individually tagged with a unique molecular identifier. Each CDR3 protein is one row after TCRdb ran MiXCR on the 5' RACE reads. The table records 80,000 to 95,000 distinct CDR3 sequences, 7.5% to 10% of them present only once. Germline CDR1 and CDR2: MNHEY and SVGEGT. V lost 2 bases to trimming and J lost 2 bases; unmatched junction nucleotides: 4. The CDR3 extends over 15 amino acids. A few counts support this clonotype. Its antigen remains unidentified. Overall study results and limits: Follow-up blood showed ubiquitous expanded tumor TCRs less than blood at resection did.

The time point was: sample taken at primary tumor resection. Frozen PBMC, nontumor lung or tumor provided whole RNA, which was sequenced unsorted. This TCR came from a male donor with early-stage non-small cell lung cancer. J is TRBJ2-3 and V is TRBV6-2 or TRBV6-3; 7 bases align to TRBD2. Specimen: PBMCs, collected at surgery. The CDR3 region is CASSYQRGDTDTQYF. CDR3 bases: TGTGCCAGCAGTTACCAGCGGGGAGACACAGATACGCAGTATTTT.